The 10 T cell receptor beta chains below all came from one sample that was sequenced in a study of T cells after posttransplantation cyclophosphamide. Some clones are missing from TCRdb's copy, which holds only in-frame ones; the method was immunoSEQ multiplex PCR. The data hold around 3,000 clones, with 78% observed a single time. The specimen was memory CD8+ T cells sorted from blood. The receptors shown here come from a woman aged 55 to 70 in good health, CMV-negative, and a related stem cell transplant donor.

The V gene is TRBV13, the J gene TRBJ2-1; 7 bases agree with TRBD2. CDR3 size: 14 residues. The junction had 5 bases not matched to a gene; V was cut back by 0 bases and J by 9 bases. Germline V gives CDR1 PRHDT, CDR2 FYEKMQ (reference sequence). CDR3 nucleotide sequence: TGTGCCAGCAGCTTAGGGGGGAGGGCCGGTGAGCAGTTCTTC. Residues: CASSLGGRAGEQFF.

The V and J genes are TRBV27 and TRBJ1-5, with D perhaps matching TRBD1 (5 bases). Germline V gene lookup returns CDR1 MNHEY and CDR2 SMNVEV (reference sequence). The CDR3 runs to 16 residues. V was clipped by 1 base and J by 4 bases, with 14 bases between them. In nucleotides, the CDR3 is TGTGCCAGCAGTTTATTAGCCGTGGGGGGGAATCAGCCCCAGCATTTT. Its protein product is CASSLLAVGGNQPQHF.

This chain links TRBV5-5 with TRBJ1-2, with TRBD1 as a possible D gene (5 bases). Germline CDR1 SGHKS, CDR2 YYEKEE (reference sequence). The CDR3 has 15 residues. The V end lost 3 bases, the J end lost 3 bases, and 15 bases lay between the germline ends. CDR3 residues: CASSYEPGLYYGYTF. For the CDR3, the DNA is TGTGCCAGCAGCTACGAACCGGGACTTTACTATGGCTACACCTTC.

J is TRBJ1-2 and V is TRBV7-2, with D possibly being TRBD1 (5 bases). The V end was cut by 0 bases, the J end by 7 bases, with 12 bases between. CDR3 length: 14 residues. Germline loops: CDR1 SGHTA, CDR2 FQGNSA. CDR3 region: CASSLALRGAGYTF. In nucleotides, the CDR3 is TGTGCCAGCAGCTTAGCGCTAAGGGGCGCTGGCTACACCTTC.

The V call is TRBV6-6, the J call TRBJ2-2; D possibly corresponds to TRBD2 (6 bases). The CDR3 totals 11 residues. Germline V gene sequence: CDR1 MNHNY, CDR2 SVGAGI (reference sequence). V lost 10 bases and J 8 bases, leaving 11 bases between the germline ends. CDR3 protein: CAIYRGGELFF. DNA for the CDR3: TGTGCCATCTATCGGGGGGGGGAGCTGTTTTTT.

V usage is TRBV4-1 and J usage is TRBJ2-7; D is possibly TRBD1 (6 bases). Trimming stripped 0 bases from V and 12 bases from J, with 21 bases between. The CDR3 is 15 amino acids. The germline V gene has CDR1 MGHRA and CDR2 YSYEKL. The CDR3 sequence is CASSQEGGIPTTRYV. CDR3 coding DNA: TGCGCCAGCAGCCAAGAAGGGGGTATCCCTACTACTAGGTACGTC.

The J gene is TRBJ2-5, the V gene TRBV10-3, with 9 bases fitting TRBD2. This CDR3 region has 16 residues. Germline CDR1 and CDR2: ENHRY and SYGVKD. V gave up 3 bases and J gave up 0 bases; unmatched junction bases: 5. CDR3 region: CAISEGLAHDQETQYF. The DNA for the CDR3 is TGTGCCATCAGTGAAGGACTAGCGCATGACCAAGAGACCCAGTACTTC.

A few counts support this clone. The CDR3 protein is CASSGQRGTEAFF. The CDR3 region has the DNA TGTGCCAGCAGTGGACAGCGGGGGACTGAAGCTTTCTTT. The chain joins TRBV6-5 to TRBJ1-1; D is perhaps TRBD1 (6 bases). CDR1 MNHEY and CDR2 SVGAGI come from the germline V gene. The V end was cut by 5 bases, the J end by 5 bases, with 12 bases between. There are 13 residues in the CDR3.

The genes are TRBV7-9 and TRBJ1-1; tentative D call: TRBD1 (6 bases). Per germline, CDR1 SEHNR and CDR2 FQNEAQ (reference sequence). The CDR3 is 12 residues long. Trimming removed 8 bases at V and 4 bases at J, with 11 bases between. In DNA, the CDR3 is TGTGCCAGCCGGACAGACGGCACTGAAGCTTTCTTT. Protein product: CASRTDGTEAFF.

This chain links TRBV7-3 with TRBJ2-1; a weak D match, TRBD2 (5 bases). The CDR3 is 16 amino acids. CDR1 SGHTA and CDR2 FQGTGA come from the germline V gene. V was shortened by 4 bases and J by 0 bases, with 13 bases between the two germline ends. The CDR3 loop reads CASSYQTTSSYNEQFF. CDR3 nucleotide sequence: TGTGCCAGCAGCTACCAGACAACTAGCTCCTACAATGAGCAGTTCTTC. The variable domain in full, completed from reference TRBV7-3 and TRBJ2-1, reads GAGVSQTPSNKVTEKGKYVELRCDPISGHTALYWYRQSLGQGPEFLIYFQGTGAADDSGLPNDRFFAVRPEGSVSTLKIQRTERGDSAVYLCASSYQTTSSYNEQFFGPGTRLTVL.